These 27 T cell receptor beta chains share one sample of origin, sequenced in a study of blood T cell repertoires in COVID-19. The data were produced by immunoSEQ multiplex PCR, yet TCRdb's version contains in-frame clones alone and is incomplete. The sample holds about 200,000 clones, over 75% seen once. The sequenced material came from peripheral blood. Source of these receptors: a woman at least 80 years old with acute or convalescent COVID-19.

This chain joins TRBV5-4 and TRBJ2-3; 7 nucleotides match TRBD2. The CDR3 consists of 14 residues. Germline-derived CDR1 and CDR2 are SGHNT and YYREEE (reference sequence). Trimming took 0 bases from V and 12 from J; bases not matched to a gene: 10. In DNA form, the CDR3 reads TGTGCCAGCAGCTTGGACCCTAGCGGACCACACCAGTATTTT. It is translated as CASSLDPSGPHQYF.

This chain connects TRBV6-2 or TRBV6-3 to TRBJ2-3; 9 nucleotides match TRBD2. Trimming at V came to 2 bases and at J to 2 bases, leaving 14 bases not matched to a gene. CDR3 length equals 19 residues. CDR1 and CDR2 from the germline V gene are MNHEY and SVGEGT. CDR3 amino acids: CASSYPLGRRGGVTDTQYF. The CDR3 nucleotides are TGTGCCAGCAGTTACCCGCTGGGGCGGCGGGGGGGCGTCACAGATACGCAGTATTTT.

DNA for the CDR3: TGTGCCAGCAGTTCGTGGACTATCTACGAGCAGTACTTC. This codes for CASSSWTIYEQYF. The chain joins TRBV6-2 or TRBV6-3 to TRBJ2-7, with D maybe TRBD2 (6 bases). Between the trimmed V and J ends, which lost 4 bases and 3 bases, there was a span of 10 bases. Germline CDR1 MNHEY, CDR2 SVGEGT. CDR3 size: 13 residues.

This clone has a single count. This chain joins TRBV19 and TRBJ1-6; TRBD1 might be the D (5 bases). Germline V gives CDR1 LNHDA, CDR2 SQIVND (reference sequence). The V and J ends lost 4 bases and 8 bases respectively, with 18 bases between them. The CDR3 is made up of 16 amino acids. CDR3 protein: CASSTGPGDGYSPLHF. The CDR3 bases are TGTGCCAGTAGTACGGGGCCGGGGGACGGCTATTCACCCCTCCACTTT.

The genes are TRBV19 and TRBJ1-3, with a weak D call TRBD1 (6 bases). Germline V gene sequence: CDR1 LNHDA, CDR2 SQIVND (reference sequence). The CDR3 consists of 13 residues. Trimming took off 6 bases at V and 8 bases at J, with 14 bases between the two ends. This CDR3 is CASSAGAGDTIYF. The CDR3 region has the DNA TGTGCCAGTAGCGCAGGGGCCGGCGACACCATATATTTT.

The chain employs TRBV5-4 and TRBJ1-2; 11 nucleotides match TRBD1. CDR1 SGHNT and CDR2 YYREEE come from the germline V gene (reference sequence). The CDR3 totals 15 residues. V was pared by 2 bases and J by 2 bases, with 2 bases of the junction left unmatched. The CDR3 loop reads CASSFGTGGNYGYTF. In DNA form, the CDR3 reads TGTGCCAGCAGCTTTGGGACAGGGGGGAACTATGGCTACACCTTC.

The chain links TRBV18 to TRBJ1-2, with 9 bases lining up with TRBD1. The V gene's germline CDR1 is KGHSH and CDR2 LQKENI. This CDR3 contains 15 residues. V lost 1 base to trimming and J lost 1 base; unmatched junction nucleotides: 1. The chain's CDR3 is CASSPRGQGNYGYTF. The CDR3 DNA follows: TGTGCCAGCTCACCACGGGGACAGGGTAACTATGGCTACACCTTC.

This clone was recorded once. The chain has TRBV15 and TRBJ2-3; 9 bases fit TRBD2. The CDR3 is 17 residues long. With V trimmed by 1 base and J by 6 bases, 11 bases remained unmatched. Germline V gene sequence: CDR1 LNHNV, CDR2 YYDKDF (reference sequence). CDR3: CATSRGLTSGAGDTQYF. The DNA of the CDR3 is TGTGCCACCAGCAGAGGGTTGACTAGCGGAGCTGGCGATACGCAGTATTTT.

The gene calls are TRBV6-2 or TRBV6-3 and TRBJ1-3; possibly TRBD1 for D (6 bases). The V gene's germline CDR1 is MNHEY and CDR2 SVGEGT. The CDR3 consists of 17 residues. V was trimmed by 6 bases and J by 0 bases, leaving 18 bases between them. The DNA for the CDR3 is TGTGCCAGCAGCCTTACGGCGGACAGCTCCTCTGGAAACACCATATATTTT. Its protein product is CASSLTADSSSGNTIYF.

This clone has only a few counts. The chain couples TRBV4-1 to TRBJ1-5; no clear D gene. Germline assignment: CDR1 MGHRA and CDR2 YSYEKL. The CDR3 extends over 14 amino acids. The V gene lost 0 bases and the J gene lost 4 bases, with 7 bases spanning the gap. The CDR3 reads CASSQDSRNQPQHF. The CDR3 region has the DNA TGCGCCAGCAGCCAAGACTCCCGTAATCAGCCCCAGCATTTT.

The rearrangement uses TRBV30 and TRBJ1-2; D call uncertain. The CDR3 loop spans 11 amino acids. The V end was cut by 5 bases, the J end by 5 bases, with 9 bases between. CDR1 GTSNPN and CDR2 SVGIG come from the germline V gene (reference sequence). The CDR3 is CAWYTAYGYTF. The CDR3 DNA sequence: TGTGCCTGGTACACAGCTTATGGCTACACCTTC.

The chain couples TRBV6-1 to TRBJ2-1; D might be TRBD2 (5 bases). The CDR3 length is 15 residues. The germline CDR1 and CDR2 sequences are MNHNS and SASEGT. Trimming left V 3 bases short and J 0 bases short, with 9 bases between. CDR3 DNA: TGTGCCAGCAGTGAGGGAGTGGACTCCTACAATGAGCAGTTCTTC. Translating gives CASSEGVDSYNEQFF.

The rearrangement links TRBV11-2 to TRBJ1-3; weak D call: TRBD1 (6 bases). This CDR3 has 14 amino acids. From germline, CDR1 is SGHAT and CDR2 FQNNGV. V was clipped by 5 bases and J by 4 bases, with 12 bases between them. The CDR3 DNA sequence: TGTGCCAGCAGCCAAACAGGGTTGGGAAACACCATATATTTT. Its protein product is CASSQTGLGNTIYF.

The chain is built from TRBV5-1 and TRBJ1-5; D ambiguous. The CDR3 consists of 15 residues. Trimming took off 0 bases at V and 0 bases at J, with 7 bases between the two ends. Germline lookup yields CDR1 SGHRS and CDR2 YFSETQ. The DNA of the CDR3 is TGCGCCAGCAGCTTGGGTGTAGATAGCAATCAGCCCCAGCATTTT. Protein: CASSLGVDSNQPQHF.

The V and J genes are TRBV3-1 (or the pseudogene TRBV3-2) and TRBJ2-2; TRBD2 matches at 13 bases. Germline CDR1 and CDR2: LGHDT and YNNKEL (reference sequence). The J segment lost 1 base and the V segment lost 3 bases, leaving 2 bases of the junction unmatched. CDR3 size: 17 residues. CDR3 residues: CASSQGTSGVNTGELFF. Here the CDR3 DNA reads TGTGCCAGCAGCCAGGGGACTAGCGGGGTGAACACCGGGGAGCTGTTTTTT.

The chain uses TRBV5-1 and TRBJ2-1; 14 bases line up with TRBD2. The CDR3 contains 18 residues. Unmatched junction bases numbered 6, after V lost 4 bases and J lost 0 bases. Germline CDR1 and CDR2: SGHRS and YFSETQ. The CDR3 loop reads CASSLGLAGANSYNEQFF. Here the CDR3 DNA reads TGCGCCAGCAGCCTGGGACTAGCGGGGGCGAACTCCTACAATGAGCAGTTCTTC.

This clone has just a few counts. The V call is TRBV23-1, the J call TRBJ2-7; no firm D call. TRBV23-1 is an open reading frame whose function is uncertain. Trimming pared 0 bases from V and 3 bases from J, leaving 21 bases between. The CDR3 totals 18 residues. The CDR3 loop reads CASSQSIQSLPSVYEQYF. CDR3 bases: TGCGCCAGCAGTCAATCGATTCAATCTCTCCCTAGTGTCTACGAGCAGTACTTC.

This chain joins TRBV19 and TRBJ1-5; 7 nucleotides line up with TRBD1. The CDR3 loop spans 15 amino acids. The J segment lost 2 bases and the V segment lost 4 bases, leaving 5 bases of the junction unmatched. Germline V gene data show CDR1 as LNHDA and CDR2 as SQIVND (reference sequence). CDR3 amino acids: CASSTDRERNQPQHF. CDR3 sequence (DNA): TGTGCCAGTAGTACCGACAGGGAACGCAATCAGCCCCAGCATTTT.

The gene calls are TRBV5-4 and TRBJ2-7; weak D call: TRBD1 (7 bases). Germline V gene sequence: CDR1 SGHNT, CDR2 YYREEE (reference sequence). The CDR3 spans 14 residues. V lost 2 bases and J lost 4, with 13 bases in between. The CDR3 region is CASSFGGTAYEQYF. The CDR3 DNA is TGTGCCAGCAGCTTTGGGGGGACAGCTTACGAGCAGTACTTC.

CDR3 coding DNA: TGCAGCGTTCCACCCAGGGGGCTAGACTATGGCTACACCTTC. Its protein product is CSVPPRGLDYGYTF. The chain couples TRBV29-1 to TRBJ1-2, with TRBD1 matching 8 bases. J lost 3 bases, V lost 5 bases, and 8 bases had no gene match. The CDR3 spans 14 residues. The germline gives CDR1 SQVTM, CDR2 ANQGSEA.

The table lists this clone with a count of one. The V gene is TRBV10-3, the J gene TRBJ2-2; 7 positions agree with TRBD2. Germline CDR1 ENHRY, CDR2 SYGVKD. V lost 7 bases, J lost 4 bases, and 6 bases stayed unmatched. The length of the CDR3 is 14 residues. CDR3 coding DNA: TGTGCCATCACAGGCGGGGGAGGCACCGGGGAGCTGTTTTTT. Encoded protein: CAITGGGGTGELFF.

This clone has just a few counts. The V gene is TRBV5-1, the J gene TRBJ1-5, with 8 bases matching TRBD1. The junction had 4 bases not matched to a gene; V was cut back by 2 bases and J by 3 bases. Germline CDR1 is SGHRS and CDR2 is YFSETQ. The CDR3 is 15 residues long. The CDR3 DNA reads TGCGCCAGCAGCTTAGGGACAGGCGCCAATCAGCCCCAGCATTTT. It codes for CASSLGTGANQPQHF.

This chain links TRBV15 with TRBJ2-1; the D is unclear. Germline values: CDR1 LNHNV, CDR2 YYDKDF (reference sequence). V was clipped by 0 bases and J by 7 bases, with 13 bases between them. The CDR3 covers 15 residues. The DNA of the CDR3 is TGTGCCACCAGCAGAGATTTCACGGGTCGAAATGAGCAGTTCTTC. The encoded protein is CATSRDFTGRNEQFF.

The rearrangement links TRBV18 to TRBJ1-3; a possible D gene is TRBD1 (6 bases). The germline V gene encodes CDR1 KGHSH and CDR2 LQKENI. The V and J ends lost 6 bases and 0 bases respectively, with 18 bases between them. The CDR3 contains 17 residues. CDR3 region: CASSSEGGRGSGNTIYF. Written as DNA, the CDR3 is TGTGCCAGCTCGTCTGAAGGTGGCAGGGGCTCTGGAAACACCATATATTTT.

V and J are TRBV2 and TRBJ2-2, with 12 bases identical to TRBD2. This CDR3 spans 14 amino acids. Looked up from germline, CDR1 is SNHLY and CDR2 is FYNNEI. V lost 8 bases to trimming and J lost 4 bases; unmatched junction nucleotides: 2. The CDR3 protein is CASEGLAGTGELFF. CDR3 coding DNA: TGTGCCAGCGAGGGACTAGCGGGCACCGGGGAGCTGTTTTTT.

With respect to this clone: Within the sample, other DNA sequences also encode this same CDR3. The CDR3 DNA sequence: TGTGCCAGCAGTAGACAGGGACAAGGCTACACCTTC. It translates to CASSRQGQGYTF. The rearrangement joins TRBV6-5 to TRBJ1-2; 7 nucleotides match TRBD1. Germline CDR1 and CDR2: MNHEY and SVGAGI. The V and J ends lost 5 bases and 8 bases, in that order; junction bases with no gene match: 5. The CDR3 sequence is 12 residues long.

The CDR3 here is CASRRRGRYNEQFF. CDR3 coding DNA: TGTGCCAGTAGGCGGCGGGGGAGATACAATGAGCAGTTCTTC. The chain uses TRBV19 and TRBJ2-1; 7 nucleotides agree with TRBD2. The trim removed 6 bases at V and 4 bases at J, leaving 6 bases unmatched. This CDR3 has 14 residues. Looked up from germline, CDR1 is LNHDA and CDR2 is SQIVND (reference sequence).